This T cell receptor beta chain derives from a study of regulatory T cells in long-lasting Graves disease. Study findings and constraints: Persistent disease was associated with favored TRBV28 usage and with favored use of TRBJ1-2 and TRBJ2-5.

Time point described: newly diagnosed GD, antithyroid drugs for less than 3 months. Generation of the TCR library employed RNA extracted from PBMCs. This clonotype occurred many times. The antigen is undetermined. V dropped 1 base and J dropped 11 bases, with 11 bases sitting between them. The CDR3 consists of 12 residues. CDR1 is SGHTA, CDR2 FQGNSA, per germline. Through Arm-PCR of CDR3 regions and iRepertoire HTBI primers, TCR beta libraries were built. TCRdb reprocessed the multiplex PCR reads with MiXCR, giving one entry per CDR3 protein. The table has about 540,000 distinct CDR3 sequences, approximately 15% seen once; the top ten hold about 10%. The same specimen was also included in a second study, on T cells in Graves' hyperthyroidism and ophthalmopathy. That work states: Graves' hyperthyroidism is called stable when ophthalmopathy does not progress within 18 months.

The chain employs TRBV7-2 and TRBJ1-1; D call uncertain. Source: peripheral blood mononuclear cells (PBMCs), taken at new diagnosis, from a patient treated with antithyroid drugs. The receptor was derived from a man aged 30 to 45 with Graves disease. As DNA, the CDR3 is TGTGCCAGCAGCTTAGAGGGAGCTCTGGCTTTCTTT. Translation gives CASSLEGALAFF.